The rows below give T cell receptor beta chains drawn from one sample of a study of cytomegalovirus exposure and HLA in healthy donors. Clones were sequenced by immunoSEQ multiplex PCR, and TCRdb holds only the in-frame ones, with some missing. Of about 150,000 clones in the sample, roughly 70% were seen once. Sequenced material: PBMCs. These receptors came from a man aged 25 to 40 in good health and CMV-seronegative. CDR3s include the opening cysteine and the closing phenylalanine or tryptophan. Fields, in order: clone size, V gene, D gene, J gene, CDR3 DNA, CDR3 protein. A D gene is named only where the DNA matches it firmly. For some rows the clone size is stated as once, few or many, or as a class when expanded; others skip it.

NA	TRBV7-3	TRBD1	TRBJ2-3	TGTGCCAGCAGCTTAGGCAGGGGGTATGATACGCAGTATTTT	CASSLGRGYDTQYF
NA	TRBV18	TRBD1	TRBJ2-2	TGTGCCAGCTCACGTTTAGTCGGGACAGCCTCCGGGGAGCTGTTTTTT	CASSRLVGTASGELFF
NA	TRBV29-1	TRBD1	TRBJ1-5	TGCAGCGGTTCTACAGGGGGAAATCAGCCCCAGAATTTT	CSGSTGGNQPQNF
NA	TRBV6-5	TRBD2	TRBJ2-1	TGTGCCAGCAGTTACAGTCTGCGGGGGTGTGAGCAGTTCTTC	CASSYSLRGCEQFF
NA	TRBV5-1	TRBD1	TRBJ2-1	TGCGCCAGCAGCTTGGGTTCAGGGGGCGATGAGCAGTTCTTC	CASSLGSGGDEQFF
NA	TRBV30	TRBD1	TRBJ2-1	TGTGCCTGGAGTAAGAGGAGACAGGGTGGGCAGTTCTTC	CAWSKRRQGGQFF
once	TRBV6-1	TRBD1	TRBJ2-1	TGTGCCAGCAACGACAGGGCTTCTGTCAATGAGCAGTTCTTC	CASNDRASVNEQFF
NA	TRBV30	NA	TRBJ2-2	TGTGCCTGGAGTATACTAAGCGCGAACACCGGGGAGCTGTTTTTT	CAWSILSANTGELFF
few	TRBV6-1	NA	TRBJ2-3	TGTGCCAGCAGTGAAGCATCGGTAACTAGCACAGATACGCAGTATTTT	CASSEASVTSTDTQYF
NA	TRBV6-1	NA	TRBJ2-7	TGTGCCAGCAGTGACAGGTTCCGCGTCTCCTACGAGCAGTACTTC	CASSDRFRVSYEQYF
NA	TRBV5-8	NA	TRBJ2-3	TGTGCCAGCAGGGCGAGTATGGGGCTTAGCACAGATACGCAGTATTTT	CASRASMGLSTDTQYF
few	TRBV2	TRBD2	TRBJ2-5	TGTGCCAGCAAACAGCGGGGGGGGAAAGAGACCCAGTACTTC	CASKQRGGKETQYF
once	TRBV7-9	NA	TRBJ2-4	TGTGCCAGCAGCTTAGGGGGGCAGGGGTCCAAAAACATTCAGTACTTC	CASSLGGQGSKNIQYF
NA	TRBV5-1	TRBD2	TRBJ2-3	TGCGCCAGCAGCTGGGGAACTAGCGGGGGGTTAGATACGCAGTATTTT	CASSWGTSGGLDTQYF
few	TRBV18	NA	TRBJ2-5	TGTGCCAGCGAGGGGGTTGGCCAAGAGACCCAGTACTTC	CASEGVGQETQYF
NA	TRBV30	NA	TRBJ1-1	TGTGCCTGGAGTGCGGGACACTCATTGAACACTGAAGCTTTCTTT	CAWSAGHSLNTEAFF
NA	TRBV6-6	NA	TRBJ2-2	TGTGCCAGCAGTTACTCTTCAGGTGTTACCGGGGAGCTGTTTTTT	CASSYSSGVTGELFF
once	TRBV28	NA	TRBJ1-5	TGTGCCAGCAGTTTACAGGAGTCCGGGCTAGCTCAGCCCCAGCATTTT	CASSLQESGLAQPQHF
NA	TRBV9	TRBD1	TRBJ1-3	TGTGCCAGCAGCCCGACAGGGAATACAGGAAACACCATATATTTT	CASSPTGNTGNTIYF
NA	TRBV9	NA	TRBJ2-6	TGTGCCAGCAGCGTAGAACGGTATTCAGGGGCCAACGTCCTGACTTTC	CASSVERYSGANVLTF
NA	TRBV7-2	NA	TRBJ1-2	TGTGCCAGCAGCTATCAGGGGAGCTATGGCTACACCTTC	CASSYQGSYGYTF
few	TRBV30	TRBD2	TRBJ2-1	TGTGCCTGGATGCGAGGGCTACTAGCGGGGGGAAACAATGAGCAGTTCTTC	CAWMRGLLAGGNNEQFF
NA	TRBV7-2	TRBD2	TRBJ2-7	TGTGCCAGCAGCTTAGGTGGACTAGCGGGGACCCTCGAGCAGTACTTC	CASSLGGLAGTLEQYF
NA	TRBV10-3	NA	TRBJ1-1	TGTGCCATCACCCCGACGGGGGTCATGAACACTGAAGCTTTCTTT	CAITPTGVMNTEAFF
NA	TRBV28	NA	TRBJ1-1	TGTGCCAGCAGTTTAGTTACACCGGCGGACACTGAAGCTTTCTTT	CASSLVTPADTEAFF
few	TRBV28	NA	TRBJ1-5	TGTGCCAGCAGTTTACTAGGGGCCGATGTAAAGCCCCAGCATTTT	CASSLLGADVKPQHF
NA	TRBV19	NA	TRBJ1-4	TGTGCCAGTAGTACTCAGGGATCTACTAATGAAAAACTGTTTTTT	CASSTQGSTNEKLFF
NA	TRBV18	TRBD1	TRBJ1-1	TGTGCCAGCTCACCCGTTACAGGGGGCATGAACACTGAAGCTTTCTTT	CASSPVTGGMNTEAFF
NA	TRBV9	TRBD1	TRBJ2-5	TGTGCCAGCAGCCCCGGGACAGGGGGCGTTGAGACCCAGTACTTC	CASSPGTGGVETQYF
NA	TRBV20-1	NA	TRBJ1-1	TGCAGTGCTATCCGACAGGTTGAAGCTTTCTTT	CSAIRQVEAFF
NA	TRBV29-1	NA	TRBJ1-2	TGCAGCGTTGAAGATGCGGCCTATGGCTACACCTTC	CSVEDAAYGYTF
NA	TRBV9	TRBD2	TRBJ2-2	TGTGCCAGCAGCCCGACTAGCGGGGGGTATACCGGGGAGCTGTTTTTT	CASSPTSGGYTGELFF
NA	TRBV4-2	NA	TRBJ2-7	TGTGCCAGCAGCCAAGATGGAGGACCACTCTACGAGCAGTACTTC	CASSQDGGPLYEQYF
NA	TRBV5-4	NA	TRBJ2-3	TGTGCCAGCAGCTTACAGGGCGATTACACAGATACGCAGTATTTT	CASSLQGDYTDTQYF
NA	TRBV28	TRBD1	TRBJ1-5	TGTGCCAGCAGTATAATTTGGGACAGGGGGCTAGATCAGCCCCAGCATTTT	CASSIIWDRGLDQPQHF
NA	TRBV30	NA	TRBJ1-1	TGTGCCTGGAGTCCAGGATGGAACACTGAAGCTTTCTTT	CAWSPGWNTEAFF
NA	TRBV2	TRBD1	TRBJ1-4	TGTGCCAGCAGAGTACAGGGGATAGTTGAAAAACTGTTTTTT	CASRVQGIVEKLFF
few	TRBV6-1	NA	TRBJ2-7	TGTGCCAGCAGTGAAAGGGGGAGTTTCTCCTACGAGCAGTACTTC	CASSERGSFSYEQYF
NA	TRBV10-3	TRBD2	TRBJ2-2	TGTGCCATCAGTGAGTCGCAGACTAGCGGGGGGAACACCGGGGAGCTGTTTTTT	CAISESQTSGGNTGELFF
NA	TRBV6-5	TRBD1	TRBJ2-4	TGTGCCAGCAGTGCCCCGGGACAGGGTAAAAACATTCAGTACTTC	CASSAPGQGKNIQYF
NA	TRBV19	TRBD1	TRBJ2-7	TGTGCCAGTAGTATGGGACAGACCTACGAGCAGTACTTC	CASSMGQTYEQYF
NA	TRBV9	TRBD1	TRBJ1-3	TGTGCCAGCAGCGAACAGGGGGTAGGTGGAAACACCATATATTTT	CASSEQGVGGNTIYF
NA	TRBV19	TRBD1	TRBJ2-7	TGTGCCAGTAGTAGGGGACAGGATTTGGGGGAGCAGTACTTC	CASSRGQDLGEQYF
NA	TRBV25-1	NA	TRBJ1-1	TGTGCCAGCAGTGAATCCGAAGCAGGGCCTTTGAACACTGAAGCTTTCTTT	CASSESEAGPLNTEAFF
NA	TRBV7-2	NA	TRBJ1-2	TGTGCCAGCAGCTTAACAGGCATCTATGGCTACACCTTC	CASSLTGIYGYTF
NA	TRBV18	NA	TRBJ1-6	TGTGCCAGCTCACCACCGGGGACCCCGGGGGGTTCCCCCCTCCACTTT	CASSPPGTPGGSPLHF
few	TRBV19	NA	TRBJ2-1	TGTGCCAGTAGCTCAACGAGATTAAGCTCCTACAATGAGCAGTTCTTC	CASSSTRLSSYNEQFF
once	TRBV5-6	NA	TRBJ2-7	TGTGCCAGCAGCTTGGGGGCGGGGCCCTACGAGCAGTACTTC	CASSLGAGPYEQYF
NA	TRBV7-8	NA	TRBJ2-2	TGTGCCAGCAGCTTTTCGGGAACGAACACCGGGGAGCTGTTTTTT	CASSFSGTNTGELFF
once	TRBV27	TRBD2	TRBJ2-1	TGTGCCAGCGGACTAGCGGGGGGCCTAAATGAGCAGTTCTTC	CASGLAGGLNEQFF
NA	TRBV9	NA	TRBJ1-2	TGTGCCAGCAGCGTCGGACAGACGAACTATGGCTACACCTTC	CASSVGQTNYGYTF
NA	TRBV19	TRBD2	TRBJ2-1	TGTGCCAGTAGTATATCAGCGGGGCCGGTCAATGAGCAGTTCTTC	CASSISAGPVNEQFF
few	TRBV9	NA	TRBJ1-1	TGTGCCAGCAGCGCCGTAGTAGTGGGGTCGGCGGCGGGGACTGAAGCTTTCTTT	CASSAVVVGSAAGTEAFF
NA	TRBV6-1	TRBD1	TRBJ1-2	TGTGCCAGCAGTGAGGACGACAGGGTAGGATATGGCTACACCTTC	CASSEDDRVGYGYTF